This TCR beta chain originates from a study of T cells after yellow fever vaccination (dated by TCRdb to about 2019). Study-level background: Libraries from fractions with low cell numbers were prepared with the SMART-Seq v4 Ultra Low Input RNA kit. Bulk TCR alpha and beta repertoires were sequenced longitudinally to track T-cell clones before and after primary and booster YFV17D yellow fever vaccination. Two healthy male donors, one aged 18 to 29 and one aged 30 to 39 years, were included in the cohort. Blood was collected at multiple timepoints before and after primary and secondary immunization, and bulk PBMC replicates and cell subsets were isolated.

Per the publication, the treatment or condition label means: live attenuated yellow fever vaccine strain. PBMCs were isolated from peripheral blood using a standard Ficoll-Paque protocol. Dynabeads CD4 and CD8 positive selection kits were used to isolate CD4 and CD8 T-cell fractions. TriZol was used to extract RNA from bulk PBMCs, from CD4 and CD8 fractions, and from dextramer-positive and dextramer-negative fractions. V ends up 3 bases short and J 7 bases short, with an unmatched junction base count of 12. CDR1 and CDR2 are drawn from the germline V gene: LGHNA, YNFKEQ. The cysteine opens and the phenylalanine closes a CDR3 of 17 amino acids. The kept DNA is CDR3 alone, 51 bases in frame from the first base. What the authors observed across the whole study: Compared with the primary T-cell response, the secondary T-cell response was weaker but faster, peaking on day 5 rather than day 15. Because abundant contaminating clonotypes from the bulk population could be contained in FACS-sorted repertoires, computational filtering was required. After the booster, most clones that had expanded after primary vaccination were detected again (about 95% of CD4 and around 88% of CD8), suggesting broad maintenance of memory. A small share of clonotypes was detected in both CD4 and CD8 compartments, with the overlap likely arising from convergent recombination. Because the study included only two donors, the extent to which the findings can be generalized is limited.

TCRdb lists the instrument as Illumina NovaSeq 6000. TCR cDNA was synthesized by 5'RACE template switching, which introduced a universal primer site and unique molecular identifiers. Priming of cDNA synthesis was performed from both the TCR alpha and TCR beta constant segments. Two PCR steps were used to amplify libraries, with sample barcodes and sequencing adapters being added in the second step. Sequencing of libraries was done on Illumina HiSeq 2500 (2x100 bp) or NovaSeq (2x150 bp). The study's processing was this. MIGEC handled demultiplexing of reads and collapsing into UMI consensus sequences, while MiXCR performed V(D)J alignment. Clonotypes responding to the vaccine were identified with edgeR on replicate PBMC samples, with the criteria of FDR below 0.01 and a log2 fold change above 5 up to day 15. Each bulk clonotype was labeled CD4 or CD8 based on which sequenced repertoire, CD4 or CD8, contained the clonotype at higher abundance. The public reads were reanalyzed by TCRdb: fastp trimming at Q25, MiXCR alignment, in-frame beta chains only. A single entry per CDR3 protein holds the most common genes and DNA from its merged rows. TCRdb, not the authors, supplied the V and J calls. For this sample there are fewer than 400,000 distinct CDR3 sequences; about 10% appear just once. The ten largest clones capture about 3% of the sample.

This clonotype was detected only a few times. The antigen it binds to is not known. Base qualities are not provided; no much larger clone lies one nucleotide away. This sequence uses TRBV4-2 and TRBJ2-1, with 10 bases aligning to TRBD1. The starting material was CD4+ T cells sorted from PBMCs, obtained 45 days after the yellow fever booster vaccination. The source of this sequence is a man between 18 and 35 years old who received the YFV17D yellow fever vaccine. The DNA sequence follows: TGTGCCAGCAGCCAGGGTGTCCGGGACAGGGGTTGGAATGAGCAGTTCTTC. It translates as CASSQGVRDRGWNEQFF.